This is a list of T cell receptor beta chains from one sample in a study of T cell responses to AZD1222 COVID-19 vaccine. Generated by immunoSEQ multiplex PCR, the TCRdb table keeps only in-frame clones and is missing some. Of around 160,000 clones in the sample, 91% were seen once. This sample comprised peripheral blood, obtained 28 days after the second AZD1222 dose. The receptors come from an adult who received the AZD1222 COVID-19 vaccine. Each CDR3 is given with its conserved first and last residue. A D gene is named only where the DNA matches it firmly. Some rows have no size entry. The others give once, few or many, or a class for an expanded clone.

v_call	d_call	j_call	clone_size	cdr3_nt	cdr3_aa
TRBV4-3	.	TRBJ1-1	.	TGCGCCAGCAGCCAAGAGCCTATGGGGGCGGGGGCCCTCTTT	CASSQEPMGAGALF
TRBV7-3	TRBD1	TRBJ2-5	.	TGTGCCAGCAGCTTAATGGGGACAGACGTGACCCAGTACTTC	CASSLMGTDVTQYF
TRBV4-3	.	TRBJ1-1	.	TGCGCCAGCAGCCAAGGGGTCCAGAACACTGAAGCTTTCTTT	CASSQGVQNTEAFF
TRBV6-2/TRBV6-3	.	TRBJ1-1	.	TGTGCCAGCAGTGACGCAGGGTCAGTGAACACTGAAGCTTTCTTT	CASSDAGSVNTEAFF
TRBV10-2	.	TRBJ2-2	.	TGCGCCAGCAGTCGCACAGGGGGGGACACCGGGGAGCTGTTTTTT	CASSRTGGDTGELFF
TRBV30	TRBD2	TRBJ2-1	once	TGTGCCTGGAGTCCAACTAGCGGGGGAAACAATGAGCAGTTCTTC	CAWSPTSGGNNEQFF
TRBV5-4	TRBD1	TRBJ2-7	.	TGTGCCAGCAGCTTCACGACAGGGGGCGAGCAGTACTTC	CASSFTTGGEQYF
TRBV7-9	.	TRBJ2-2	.	TGTGCCAGCAGCGGACCACTACTACCGACCGGGGAGCTGTTTTTT	CASSGPLLPTGELFF
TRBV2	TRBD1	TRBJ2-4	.	TGTGCCAGCACCCCCGAGGGTAGGGGGCCCAAAAACATTCAGTACTTC	CASTPEGRGPKNIQYF
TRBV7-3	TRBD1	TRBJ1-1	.	TGTGCCAGCAGCTCTACAGGGGGCTCGTCTGAAGCTTTCTTT	CASSSTGGSSEAFF
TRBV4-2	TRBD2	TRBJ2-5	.	TGTGCCAGCAGCCAACTCTGGCGGGGAGGGCCGGGGGAGACCCAGTACTTC	CASSQLWRGGPGETQYF
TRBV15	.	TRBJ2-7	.	TGTGCCACCAGACCCCTCCAAGATTACGAGCAGTACTTC	CATRPLQDYEQYF
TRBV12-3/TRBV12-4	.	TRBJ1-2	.	TGTGCCAGCAGTTCCGACATACAGGGCTACACCTTC	CASSSDIQGYTF